This TCR beta chain was found in a study of blood T cell repertoires in COVID-19. About the study: T cells, B-cell-depleted T cells, or PBMCs provided the cDNA or gDNA that served as material.

As handled by the study authors: Reference gene primer amplification yielded estimated nucleated cell counts. This table comes from immunoSEQ multiplex PCR, and its TCRdb copy is limited to in-frame clones, with some not included. The DNA gave D and trimming, while V, J and clone size come from that table. The sample has about 260,000 clones, 75% to 95% seen once. In Seattle, patients joined the study during active infection and were tracked longitudinally. CDR3 length: 14 amino acids. Unmatched junction bases numbered 4, after V lost 1 base and J lost 6 bases. Germline assignment: CDR1 MGHRA and CDR2 YSYEKL.

The receptor's source is a person aged 18-29 years with COVID-19, enrolled during active disease. The chain is built from TRBV4-1 and TRBJ2-7, with TRBD2 matching over 9 bases. Sequencing input: peripheral blood. CDR3 nucleotides: TGCGCCAGCAGCCAAGCAAGCGGGAGGATCGAGCAGTACTTC. This translates into CASSQASGRIEQYF.